The source of this T cell receptor beta chain is a study of blood T cells in healthy people across ages. With 1 base clipped from V and 8 bases from J, the junction kept 4 bases outside the gene matches. The CDR3 sequence is 15 residues long. CDR1 and CDR2 (germline): MNHEY, SVGEGT. Alongside a J-beta primer mix, a sample-barcoded 5' primer served in a second PCR lasting roughly 7 to 12 cycles. Each cDNA molecule, via a template-switch adaptor with 12 random nucleotides, was tagged. TCRdb reprocessed the 5' RACE reads via MiXCR and lists one record per CDR3 protein. This sample has 850,000 to 1,100,000 distinct CDR3 sequences, with less than 45% found just once.

The clonotype originates from a man between 18 and 35 years old in good health. Source material: blood. This chain links TRBV6-2 or TRBV6-3 with TRBJ2-1; 11 bases are shared with TRBD1. The CDR3 DNA reads as TGTGCCAGCAGTTACTTAGGACAGGGGGCCCATGAGCAGTTCTTC. This gives the protein CASSYLGQGAHEQFF.